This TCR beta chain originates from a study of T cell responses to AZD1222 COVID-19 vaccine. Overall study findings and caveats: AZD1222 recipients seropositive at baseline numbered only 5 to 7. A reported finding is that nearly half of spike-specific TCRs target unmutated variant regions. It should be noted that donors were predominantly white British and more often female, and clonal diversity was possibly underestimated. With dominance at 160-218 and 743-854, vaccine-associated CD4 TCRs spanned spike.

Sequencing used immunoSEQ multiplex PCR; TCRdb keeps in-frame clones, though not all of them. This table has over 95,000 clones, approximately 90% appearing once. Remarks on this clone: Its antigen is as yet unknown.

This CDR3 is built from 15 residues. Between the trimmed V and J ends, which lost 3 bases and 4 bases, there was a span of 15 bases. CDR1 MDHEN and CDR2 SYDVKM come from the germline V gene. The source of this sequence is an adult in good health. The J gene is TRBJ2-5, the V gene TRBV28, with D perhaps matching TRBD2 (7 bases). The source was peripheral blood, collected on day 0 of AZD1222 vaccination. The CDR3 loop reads CASSFLWGGRETQYF. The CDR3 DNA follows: TGTGCCAGCAGTTTTTTGTGGGGGGGCCGAGAGACCCAGTACTTC.